This TCR beta chain was obtained from a study of T cells in women clearing cervical HPV infection (dated by TCRdb to about 2018). Background for the entire study: The cases were 20 to 25 women with histologically confirmed HPV16-related CIN3 or worse, and 2 of those women had invasive cancers. For cases, the median interval between lesion detection and blood sampling was roughly 150 days, with an interquartile range of about 85 to 220 days. Case blood was taken at the visit when the lesion was first identified, whereas control blood was taken when infection was no longer detected. Cases and controls were matched on age within five years and on year of sample collection. Cases had a median age of roughly 30 years compared with just over 37 for controls, and baseline characteristics showed no significant differences between the groups. The controls were fewer than 30 women whose single incident HPV16 infection cleared within 12 months with no development of precancer or cancer. Five blinded duplicates per group were added as quality controls, so that about 60 samples were obtained: around 50 participants and 10 replicates. This exploratory proof-of-principle case-control study, nested within the Guanacaste HPV Natural History Study in Costa Rica, compared TCR repertoires among women with different cervical HPV16 outcomes. Since HLA typing was available for only a few women, HLA type could not be ruled out as a confounder. In the parent cohort, around 9,500 women aged 18 or older were enrolled in Guanacaste, Costa Rica, during about 1992 to 1994 and were followed for seven years.

Every participant had a single incident cervical HPV16 infection, and prevalent HPV16 infections were excluded. Cervical HPV DNA was detected with MY09/MY11 PCR, and genotyping was done by dot-blot hybridization. About 15 mL of heparinized blood were centrifuged, and the buffy coat was split into aliquots, frozen at -30 degrees C, and then kept at -80 degrees C. QIAGEN kits were used to extract genomic DNA from the buffy coat specimens. V drops 4 bases and J drops 3 bases, leaving 11 bases in between. The CDR1 and CDR2 encoded by the germline V gene (reference sequence) are SGHKS and YYEKEE. The CDR3 measures 14 amino acids from cysteine to phenylalanine. The DNA shown is the part of the CDR3 that was read: 33 bases, in frame from base 1. TCR beta CDR3 regions were amplified by multiplex PCR from an average of roughly 1,200 ng genomic DNA per sample using the immunoSEQ assay. To correct primer bias, the assay used a complete synthetic TCR repertoire to set an amplification baseline. The amplicons were sequenced using the Illumina platform. The paper's data handling went like this. Sequences were error-corrected by clustering with frequency ratios and a modified nearest-neighbor algorithm, then analyzed in the immunoSEQ Analyzer with IMGT gene definitions. TCR richness and evenness were averaged over 20 rarefaction repeats at each rarefaction depth, excluding samples with fewer sequences than the depth. Wilcoxon rank sum tests with FDR correction were used to compare V, D and J gene relative abundances between the groups. For the blinded duplicates, the intraclass correlation was 95.6% for TCR richness and averaged about 75% across around 66 gene segments. TCRdb carries this immuneACCESS record with in-frame sequences only. Its versions omit some clonotypes, under half of them owing to an unresolved V gene in the studies checked, with the rest unexplained. From that table come the V and J calls and clone size; the DNA was used to work out D and trimming. The table kept for this sample lists about 33,000 clones. Of the sample, roughly 7.7% is held by the ten largest clones.

Comment on this clone: Its antigen target is currently unknown. The read ends 3 residues shy of where the CDR3 ends; the end is completed using the germline J gene.

On the study overall, not on this receptor specifically: The cross-sectional design could not show whether the associations came before the infection or were a result of it, and neither effector/memory subsets nor HPV-specific T cells were isolated. Cases had lower TRBV6-7 relative abundance than controls (approximately 0.11% versus 0.16%; Bonferroni P = 0.0008). Across sequencing depths, CIN3+ cases showed significantly higher TCR repertoire richness than controls, but evenness did not differ between the groups. Cases were distinguished from controls with an estimated AUC of approximately 0.79 by random forest classifiers combining richness and V gene abundances. T-cell numbers per sample were unknown, so richness differences could reflect varying T-cell content rather than repertoire biology.

Sample: blood buffy coat. The chain is encoded by TRBV5-5 joined to TRBJ1-5, with the D gene not confidently named. The receptor was isolated from a woman aged 18-70 years with a cervical HPV16 infection that either progressed to CIN3+ or cleared (not recorded which). This receptor carries the CDR3 CASSLQENNQPQHF. The sequenced part of the CDR3 DNA is TGTGCCAGCAGCCTCCAGGAGAACAATCAGCCC.